The 15 T cell receptor beta chains listed next were all sequenced from one sample in a study of cytomegalovirus exposure and HLA in healthy donors. Primers included in the PCR were 60 Vbeta and 13 Jbeta primers. Profiled with immunoSEQ multiplex PCR; TCRdb holds only in-frame clones, not every one. Of more than 95,000 clones detected, 60% to 85% appear once; the ten largest clones hold around 3.5%. Material for sequencing was PBMCs. These receptor sequences come from a man aged 30-40 years in good health and CMV-seronegative.

The CDR3 is CASSLAGGRTEAFF. In DNA form, the CDR3 reads TGTGCCAGCAGTTTAGCAGGGGGGAGGACTGAAGCTTTCTTT. This sequence joins TRBV28 and TRBJ1-1; 7 bases match TRBD1. Trimming took 2 bases from V and 5 from J; bases not matched to a gene: 5. The CDR3 is 14 residues long. Germline V gene sequence: CDR1 MDHEN, CDR2 SYDVKM.

J is TRBJ1-4 and V is TRBV5-1; D is unclear. The germline V and J ends were trimmed by 0 bases and 6 bases, with 9 bases remaining between them. This CDR3 contains 14 residues. Germline CDR1 is SGHRS and CDR2 is YFSETQ. CDR3 region: CASSLDGADEKLFF. The CDR3 DNA reads TGCGCCAGCAGCTTGGATGGTGCGGATGAAAAACTGTTTTTT.

V usage is TRBV29-1 and J usage is TRBJ1-1, with TRBD1 matching 10 bases. Germline V gene sequence: CDR1 SQVTM, CDR2 ANQGSEA. CDR3 length: 14 residues. The CDR3 nucleotides are TGCAGTATTTCCAGGACAGGGGGGAACACTGAAGCTTTCTTT. Translation gives CSISRTGGNTEAFF. Based on the CDR3 plus reference TRBV29-1 and TRBJ1-1, the full variable domain is SAVISQKPSRDICQRGTSLTIQCQVDSQVTMMFWYRQQPGQSLTLIATANQGSEATYESGFVIDKFPISRPNLTFSTLTVSNMSPEDSSIYLCSISRTGGNTEAFFGQGTRLTVV.

This sequence joins TRBV7-6 and TRBJ2-1; D ambiguous. The CDR3 runs 15 residues. Between the trimmed V and J ends, which lost 5 bases and 0 bases, there was a span of 11 bases. Germline assignment: CDR1 SGHVS and CDR2 FNYEAQ. CDR3 coding DNA: TGTGCCAGCAGCCCTGTGCTGAGCTCCTACAATGAGCAGTTCTTC. Translation: CASSPVLSSYNEQFF.

The chain employs TRBV2 and TRBJ1-5; D gene ambiguous. This CDR3 has 15 amino acids. Germline-derived CDR1 and CDR2 are SNHLY and FYNNEI. V shed 2 bases and J shed 4 bases, with 12 bases lying between them. The CDR3 region is CASSENEAANQPQHF. Here the CDR3 DNA reads TGTGCCAGCAGTGAAAATGAGGCAGCAAATCAGCCCCAGCATTTT.

This clone was recorded a few times. V gene TRBV11-2 combines with J gene TRBJ2-7; maybe TRBD2 (5 bases). Deletions cut 3 bases from V and 4 bases from J, with 16 bases between. This CDR3 region has 15 residues. From germline, CDR1 is SGHAT and CDR2 FQNNGV. Written as DNA, the CDR3 is TGTGCCAGCAGCTTCGGCTACGGGGAGCCTTACGAGCAGTACTTC. Translating it yields CASSFGYGEPYEQYF.

The chain combines TRBV6-4 with TRBJ1-1, with no clear D. This CDR3 has 13 residues. CDR1 MRHNA and CDR2 SNTAGT come from the germline V gene. With 6 bases removed from V and 2 bases from J, the gap between germline ends came to 10 bases. CDR3 nucleotides: TGTGCCAGCAGCGCCAACTTAAACACTGAAGCTTTCTTT. As protein: CASSANLNTEAFF.

The chain combines TRBV7-2 with TRBJ1-2, with 8 bases aligning to TRBD1. CDR3 size: 15 residues. The J segment lost 5 bases and the V segment lost 6 bases, leaving 11 bases of the junction unmatched. The germline gives CDR1 SGHTA, CDR2 FQGNSA. The CDR3 reads CASSLVPDREYGYTF. DNA for the CDR3: TGTGCCAGCAGTCTTGTCCCGGACAGGGAATATGGCTACACCTTC.

The chain has TRBV5-6 and TRBJ2-7; weak D call: TRBD2 (5 bases). Trimming shortened V by 4 bases and J by 2 bases, and 10 bases separated the two germline ends. Germline V lookup: CDR1 SGHDT, CDR2 YYEEEE. The CDR3 runs 13 residues. The CDR3 coding sequence is TGTGCCAGCAGCCCAAGCGGCGCCTACGAGCAGTACTTC. This sequence encodes CASSPSGAYEQYF.

Only a few counts were recorded for this clone. The gene calls are TRBV4-3 and TRBJ1-1, with a weak D call TRBD1 (5 bases). V shed 0 bases and J shed 8 bases, with 16 bases lying between them. CDR1 is LGHNA and CDR2 is YSLEER in the germline V gene. The CDR3 has 15 residues. DNA for the CDR3: TGCGCCAGCAGCCAAGACGACATCGGGGGTGGAGAAGCTTTCTTT. Protein product: CASSQDDIGGGEAFF.

Written as DNA, the CDR3 is TGTGCCAGCAGTCCAACGCTAGCTCCCGGGGCCAACGTCCTGACTTTC. Translating it yields CASSPTLAPGANVLTF. The chain uses TRBV28 and TRBJ2-6, with D tentatively TRBD2 (5 bases). V lost 5 bases to trimming and J lost 4 bases, with 15 bases between them. Per germline, CDR1 MDHEN and CDR2 SYDVKM. The CDR3 sequence is 16 residues long.

The V and J genes are TRBV1 and TRBJ1-4. TRBV1 is tagged as a pseudogene. The CDR3 has 16 residues. The CDR3 DNA is TGCACCAGCAGCCAAGCTGTTCTGGAGACTAATGAAAAACTGTTTTTT. This translates into CTSSQAVLETNEKLFF.

This clone was seen just once. The chain joins TRBV30 to TRBJ1-4; 10 bases match TRBD1. This CDR3 is 15 amino acids long. Germline V gives CDR1 GTSNPN, CDR2 SVGIG (reference sequence). V dropped 0 bases and J dropped 10; count of bases not matched to a gene: 8. CDR3 residues: CAWSVSGQGVGKLFF. In nucleotides, the CDR3 is TGTGCCTGGAGTGTAAGCGGACAGGGGGTCGGAAAACTGTTTTTT.

This clone was counted only a few times. The J gene is TRBJ2-7, the V gene TRBV27; 11 nucleotides agree with TRBD1. CDR1 and CDR2 from the germline V gene are MNHEY and SMNVEV (reference sequence). V shed 5 bases, J shed 3 bases, and the junction held 6 bases outside the gene matches. The length of the CDR3 is 15 residues. CDR3 nucleotides: TGTGCCAGCAGTACATCCGGGACAGGGGGCTACGAGCAGTACTTC. It is translated as CASSTSGTGGYEQYF.

The chain joins TRBV27 to TRBJ2-7, with 9 nucleotides matching TRBD1. Per germline, CDR1 MNHEY and CDR2 SMNVEV (reference sequence). The CDR3 covers 16 residues. Losses at the gene ends were 6 bases for V and 4 bases for J; bases not matched to a gene: 13. The CDR3 region is CASRQIFRDREYEQYF. The CDR3, as DNA: TGTGCCAGCAGACAGATCTTCCGGGACAGGGAATACGAGCAGTACTTC.